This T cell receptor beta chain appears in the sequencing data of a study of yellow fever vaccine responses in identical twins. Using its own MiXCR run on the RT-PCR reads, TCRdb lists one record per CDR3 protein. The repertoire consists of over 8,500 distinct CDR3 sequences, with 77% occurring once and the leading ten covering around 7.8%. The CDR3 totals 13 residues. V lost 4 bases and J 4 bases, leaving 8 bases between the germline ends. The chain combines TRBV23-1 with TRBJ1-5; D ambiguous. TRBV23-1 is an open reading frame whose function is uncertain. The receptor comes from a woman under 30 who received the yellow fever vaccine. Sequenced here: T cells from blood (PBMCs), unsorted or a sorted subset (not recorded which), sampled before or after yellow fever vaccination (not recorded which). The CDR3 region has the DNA TGCGCCAGCAGTCTATCCCCAAATCAGCCCCAGCATTTT. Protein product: CASSLSPNQPQHF.